The rows below give T cell receptor beta chains drawn from one sample of a study of cytomegalovirus exposure and HLA in healthy donors. Method: immunoSEQ multiplex PCR; TCRdb's copy keeps in-frame clones and lacks some. This repertoire shows about 170,000 clones, 80% to 90% found once; its top ten account for roughly 1.3%. What was sequenced was PBMCs. The receptor source for this set is a woman aged 25 to 39 in good health and CMV-seronegative. Each CDR3 is given with its conserved first and last residue. A D gene is named only where the DNA matches it firmly. The size of a clone is reported for some rows only, either as once, few or many, or as a class for expanded clones.

>-|-|TRBJ2-7|TRBV5-6
CASSLVGSDYEQYF
TGTGCCAGCAGCTTGGTTGGCAGCGACTACGAGCAGTACTTC
>-|TRBD1|TRBJ1-2|TRBV29-1
CSVEGDRNHYGYTF
TGCAGCGTTGAAGGGGACAGGAATCACTATGGCTACACCTTC
>-|-|TRBJ2-7|TRBV15
CATSPRWGQTFSYEQYF
TGTGCCACCAGCCCTCGATGGGGGCAGACTTTCTCCTACGAGCAGTACTTC
>once|TRBD1|TRBJ1-2|TRBV18
CASSPRKSGQGIGYTF
TGTGCCAGCTCACCCCGAAAATCGGGACAGGGGATTGGCTACACCTTC
>-|-|TRBJ1-2|TRBV6-5
CASSRTENYGYTF
TGTGCCAGCAGCAGGACAGAAAACTATGGCTACACCTTC
>-|-|TRBJ2-1|TRBV27
CASSSPYNEQFF
TGTGCCAGCAGTAGCCCATACAATGAGCAGTTCTTC
>-|-|TRBJ2-7|TRBV11-2
CASSLGVGSYEQYF
TGTGCCAGCAGCTTAGGAGTAGGGAGCTACGAGCAGTACTTC
>few|TRBD1|TRBJ2-5|TRBV29-1
CSYPGTGQVETQYF
TGCAGCTACCCCGGGACAGGGCAGGTAGAGACCCAGTACTTC
>few|TRBD1|TRBJ1-6|TRBV27
CASRLTGGNSPLHF
TGTGCCAGCAGGTTGACAGGGGGCAATTCACCCCTCCACTTT
>-|TRBD1|TRBJ1-1|TRBV5-8
CASSTGVGTAANTEAFF
TGTGCCAGCAGCACCGGGGTGGGGACAGCGGCGAACACTGAAGCTTTCTTT
>-|TRBD2|TRBJ2-5|TRBV7-9
CASSLAGGRETQYF
TGTGCCAGCAGCCTAGCGGGGGGGCGTGAGACCCAGTACTTC
>-|-|TRBJ1-3|TRBV2
CASSPGGAGNTIYF
TGTGCCAGCAGCCCGGGGGGGGCTGGAAACACCATATATTTT
>-|-|TRBJ1-2|TRBV7-8
CASSLLPPGAGDPRRGYTF
TGTGCCAGCAGCTTACTGCCGCCCGGGGCAGGGGACCCGAGGAGGGGCTACACCTTC
>-|TRBD2|TRBJ2-3|TRBV5-1
CASSLEVGGATDTQYF
TGCGCCAGCAGCTTGGAGGTCGGGGGGGCCACAGATACGCAGTATTTT
>-|TRBD1|TRBJ2-7|TRBV7-6
CASSFTGAPVNEQYF
TGTGCCAGCAGCTTCACAGGGGCCCCGGTTAATGAGCAGTACTTC
>-|-|TRBJ1-4|TRBV27
CASSLSSVSGELFF
TGTGCCAGCAGTTTATCATCGGTCTCCGGGGAACTGTTTTTT
>-|TRBD1|TRBJ1-2|TRBV11-2
CASSSGQGNYGYTF
TGTGCCAGCAGCTCAGGACAGGGAAACTATGGCTACACCTTC
>few|-|TRBJ1-6|TRBV6-5
CASSYSASNSPLHF
TGTGCCAGCAGTTACTCGGCCAGTAATTCACCCCTCCACTTT
>-|-|TRBJ1-6|TRBV4-1
CASSQDKGGVGNSPLHF
TGCGCCAGCAGCCAAGATAAGGGGGGGGTGGGGAATTCACCCCTCCACTTT
>-|TRBD1|TRBJ1-1|TRBV25-1
CASSPPTEGAESTEAFF
TGTGCCAGCAGTCCTCCCACGGAGGGGGCAGAAAGCACTGAAGCTTTCTTT
>-|-|TRBJ1-3|TRBV9
CASSVDSLSSGNTIYF
TGTGCCAGCAGCGTAGATAGTTTGAGCTCTGGAAACACCATATATTTT
>-|-|TRBJ1-2|TRBV30
CAWTGSLGYTF
TGTGCCTGGACAGGGTCGTTGGGCTACACCTTC
>-|TRBD1|TRBJ2-5|TRBV5-4
CASSLAGQQETQYF
TGTGCCAGCAGCTTGGCGGGACAGCAAGAGACCCAGTACTTC
>-|-|TRBJ1-4|TRBV6-1
CASSEPAGGDIFPTNEKLFF
TGTGCCAGCAGTGAACCCGCTGGAGGGGATATTTTTCCAACTAATGAAAAACTGTTTTTT